The T cell receptor beta chain described here comes from a study of blood T cell repertoires in COVID-19. In the original analysis: The authors estimated nucleated cell counts from reference gene primer amplification. The data were produced by immunoSEQ multiplex PCR, yet TCRdb's version contains in-frame clones alone and is incomplete. V and J calls plus clone size are reproduced from that table; the DNA served to infer D and trimming. This repertoire shows approximately 500,000 clones, 75% to 90% found once; its top ten account for about 3.2%. Germline V lookup: CDR1 SGHTA, CDR2 FQGNSA. This CDR3 region has 14 residues. V lost 1 base and J 2 bases, leaving 8 bases between the germline ends. This clone has just a few counts.

The specimen was peripheral blood. V usage is TRBV7-2 and J usage is TRBJ1-2; D is uncertain. The receptor was derived from a human donor in a cohort sampled during active COVID-19. CDR3 bases: TGTGCCAGCAGCTTAGTGTCCGTGAACTATGGCTACACCTTC. Translating gives CASSLVSVNYGYTF.